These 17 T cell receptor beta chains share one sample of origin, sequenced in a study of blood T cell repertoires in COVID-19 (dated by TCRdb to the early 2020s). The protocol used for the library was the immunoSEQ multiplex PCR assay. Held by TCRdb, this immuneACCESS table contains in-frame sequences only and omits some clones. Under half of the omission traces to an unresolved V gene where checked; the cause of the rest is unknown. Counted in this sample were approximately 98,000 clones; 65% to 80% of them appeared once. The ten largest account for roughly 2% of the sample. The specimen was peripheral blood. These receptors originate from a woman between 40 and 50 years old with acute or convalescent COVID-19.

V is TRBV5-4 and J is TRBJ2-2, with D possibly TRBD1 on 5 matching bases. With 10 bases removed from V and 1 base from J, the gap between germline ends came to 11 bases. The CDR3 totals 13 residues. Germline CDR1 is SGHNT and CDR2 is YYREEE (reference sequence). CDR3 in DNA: TGTGCCGGACGAGGACAGAACACCGGGGAGCTGTTTTTT. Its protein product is CAGRGQNTGELFF.

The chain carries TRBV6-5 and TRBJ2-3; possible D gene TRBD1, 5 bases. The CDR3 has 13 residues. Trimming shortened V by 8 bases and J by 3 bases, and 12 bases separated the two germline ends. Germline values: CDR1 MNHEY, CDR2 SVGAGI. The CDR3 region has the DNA TGTGCCAGCGACGGTAGGGGTACAGATACGCAGTATTTT. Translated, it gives CASDGRGTDTQYF.

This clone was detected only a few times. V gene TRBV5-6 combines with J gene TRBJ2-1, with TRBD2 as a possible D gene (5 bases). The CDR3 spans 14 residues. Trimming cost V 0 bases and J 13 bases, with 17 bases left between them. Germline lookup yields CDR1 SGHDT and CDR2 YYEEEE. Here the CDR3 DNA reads TGTGCCAGCAGCTTGGTTCTAGCCTTGACCGAACAGTTCTTC. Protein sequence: CASSLVLALTEQFF.

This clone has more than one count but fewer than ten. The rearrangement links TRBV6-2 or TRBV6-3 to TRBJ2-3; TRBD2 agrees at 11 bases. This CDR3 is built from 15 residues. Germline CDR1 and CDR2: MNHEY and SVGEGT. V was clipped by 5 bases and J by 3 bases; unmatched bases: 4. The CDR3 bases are TGTGCCAGCAGTGCCACTAGCGGGGGAACAGATACGCAGTATTTT. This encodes CASSATSGGTDTQYF.

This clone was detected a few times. Written as DNA, the CDR3 is TGCGCCAGCAGCTTGGCAGGGGGCGAAAACGAGCAGTACTTC. It codes for CASSLAGGENEQYF. The chain recombines TRBV5-1 with TRBJ2-7; 8 bases are shared with TRBD1. The trim removed 0 bases at V and 5 bases at J, leaving 4 bases unmatched. Germline V lookup: CDR1 SGHRS, CDR2 YFSETQ. The CDR3 runs to 14 residues.

This CDR3 reads CASSRNRGSIAGELFF. CDR3 bases: TGCGCCAGCAGCCGAAACAGGGGAAGTATTGCCGGGGAGCTGTTTTTT. The rearrangement links TRBV4-1 to TRBJ2-2, with TRBD1 matching 7 bases. After removal of 4 bases from V and 6 bases from J, the junction contained 11 bases not matched to a gene. The CDR3 runs 16 residues. From germline, CDR1 is MGHRA and CDR2 YSYEKL.

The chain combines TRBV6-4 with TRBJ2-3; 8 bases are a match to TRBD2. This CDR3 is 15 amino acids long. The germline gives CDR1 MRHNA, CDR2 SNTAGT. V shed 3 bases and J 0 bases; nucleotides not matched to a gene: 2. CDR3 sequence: CASSESGGSTDTQYF. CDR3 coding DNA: TGTGCCAGCAGTGAAAGCGGGGGAAGCACAGATACGCAGTATTTT.

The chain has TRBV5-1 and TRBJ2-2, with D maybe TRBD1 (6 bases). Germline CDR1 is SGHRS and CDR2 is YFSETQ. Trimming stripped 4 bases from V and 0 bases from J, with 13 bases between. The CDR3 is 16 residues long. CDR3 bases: TGCGCCAGCAGCCCATTGGACAGTTCGAACACCGGGGAGCTGTTTTTT. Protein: CASSPLDSSNTGELFF.

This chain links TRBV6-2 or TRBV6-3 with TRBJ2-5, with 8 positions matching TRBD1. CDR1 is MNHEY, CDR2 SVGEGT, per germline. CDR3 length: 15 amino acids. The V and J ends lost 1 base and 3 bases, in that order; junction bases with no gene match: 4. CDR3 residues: CASSYYRTGKETQYF. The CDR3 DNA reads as TGTGCCAGCAGTTACTATCGGACAGGGAAAGAGACCCAGTACTTC.

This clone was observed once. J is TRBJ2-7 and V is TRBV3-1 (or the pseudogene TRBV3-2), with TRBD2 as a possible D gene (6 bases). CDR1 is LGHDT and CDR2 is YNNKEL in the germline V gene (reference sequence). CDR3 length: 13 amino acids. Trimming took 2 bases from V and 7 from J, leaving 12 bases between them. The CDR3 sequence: CASSQLRGLEQYF. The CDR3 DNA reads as TGTGCCAGCAGCCAACTAAGGGGACTGGAGCAGTACTTC.

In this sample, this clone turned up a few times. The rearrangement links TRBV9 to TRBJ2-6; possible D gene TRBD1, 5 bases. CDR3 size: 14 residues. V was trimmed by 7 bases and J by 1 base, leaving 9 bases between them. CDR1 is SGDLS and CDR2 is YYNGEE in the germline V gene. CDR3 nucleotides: TGTGCCAGCGCATCAGGGTCTGGGGCCAACGTCCTGACTTTC. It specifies CASASGSGANVLTF. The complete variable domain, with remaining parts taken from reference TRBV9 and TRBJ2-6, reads DSGVTQTPKHLITATGQRVTLRCSPRSGDLSVYWYQQSLDQGLQFLIQYYNGEERAKGNILERFSAQQFPDLHSELNLSSLELGDSALYFCASASGSGANVLTFGAGSRLTVL.

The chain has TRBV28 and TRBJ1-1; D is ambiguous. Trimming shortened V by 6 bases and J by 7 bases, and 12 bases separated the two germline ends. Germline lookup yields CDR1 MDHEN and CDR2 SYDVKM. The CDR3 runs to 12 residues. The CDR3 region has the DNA TGTGCCAGCAGCCCTACGGGGAATGAAGCTTTCTTT. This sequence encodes CASSPTGNEAFF.

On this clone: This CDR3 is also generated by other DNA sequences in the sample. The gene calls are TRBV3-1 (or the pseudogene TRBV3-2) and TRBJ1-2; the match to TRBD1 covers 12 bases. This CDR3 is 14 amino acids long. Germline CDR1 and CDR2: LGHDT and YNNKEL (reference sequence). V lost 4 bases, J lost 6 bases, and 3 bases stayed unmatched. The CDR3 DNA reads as TGTGCCAGCAGCCCAGGGACAGGGGGCAATGGCTACACCTTC. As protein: CASSPGTGGNGYTF.

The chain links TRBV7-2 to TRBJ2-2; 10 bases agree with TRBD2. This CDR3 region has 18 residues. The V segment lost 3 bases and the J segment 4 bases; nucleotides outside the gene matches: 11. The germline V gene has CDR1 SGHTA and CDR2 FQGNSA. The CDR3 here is CASSFRGGGLAVTGELFF. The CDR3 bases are TGTGCCAGCAGCTTTAGGGGGGGTGGACTAGCGGTCACCGGGGAGCTGTTTTTT.

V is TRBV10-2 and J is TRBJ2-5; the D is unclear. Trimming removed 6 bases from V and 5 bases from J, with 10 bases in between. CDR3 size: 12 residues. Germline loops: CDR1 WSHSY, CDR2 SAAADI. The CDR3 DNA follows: TGCGCCAGCAGGAACCCCGGGGAGACCCAGTACTTC. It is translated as CASRNPGETQYF.

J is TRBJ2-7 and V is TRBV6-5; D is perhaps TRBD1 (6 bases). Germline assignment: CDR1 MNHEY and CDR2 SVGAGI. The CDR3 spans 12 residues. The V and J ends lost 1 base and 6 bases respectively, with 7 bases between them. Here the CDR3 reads CASSYLTGEQYF. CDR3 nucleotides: TGTGCCAGCAGTTACTTGACAGGCGAGCAGTACTTC.

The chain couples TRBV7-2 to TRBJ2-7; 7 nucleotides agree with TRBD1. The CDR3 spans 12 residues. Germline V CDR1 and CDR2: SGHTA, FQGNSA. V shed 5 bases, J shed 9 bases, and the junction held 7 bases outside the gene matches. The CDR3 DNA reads TGTGCCAGCAGCCCCGGACAGGTCGGGCAGTACTTC. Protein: CASSPGQVGQYF.